The following is a T cell receptor beta chain sequence with its context. The antigen is unknown. This entry is derived from a study of cytomegalovirus exposure and HLA in healthy donors. Study-wide results and limits: HLA-A and HLA-B allele assignments for most subjects were reportedly predicted accurately using TCR beta sequences.

The PCR employed 60 Vbeta primers together with 13 Jbeta primers. Sequenced by immunoSEQ multiplex PCR; TCRdb stores in-frame clones only, minus some. This repertoire comprises around 70,000 clones; its ten largest clones make up about 1.8%. CDR3 length: 15 amino acids. The germline CDR1 and CDR2 sequences are LNHDA and SQIVND (reference sequence). Trimming cost V 5 bases and J 0 bases, with 11 bases left between them. The sequenced sample was PBMCs. The chain joins TRBV19 to TRBJ1-5, with D unclear. The TCR was taken from a woman in her twenties or thirties in good health and CMV-seronegative. The CDR3 coding sequence is TGTGCCAGTAGTCCCACAAAGTATAGCAATCAGCCCCAGCATTTT. It codes for CASSPTKYSNQPQHF.